These T cell receptor beta chains were read from a single sample in a study of cytomegalovirus exposure and HLA in healthy donors. Method: immunoSEQ multiplex PCR; TCRdb's copy keeps in-frame clones and lacks some. Seen here are 170,000 or so clones, around 83% observed once, and the top ten hold over 1.5%. The source material was PBMCs. Receptors were obtained from a man aged 50-59 years in good health and CMV-seronegative. Both conserved end residues are part of each CDR3. The D gene is left open where the match is weak. The listing skips clone size in some rows; elsewhere it reads once, few, many or a size class.

D gene	clone size	V gene	J gene	CDR3 DNA	CDR3 protein
NA	once	TRBV28	TRBJ1-3	TGTGCCAGCAGGCGGTACTCTGGAAACACCATATATTTT	CASRRYSGNTIYF
NA	NA	TRBV7-2	TRBJ2-1	TGTGCCAGCAGCCCCGGACCAGGGGGGCCCAATGAGCAGTTCTTC	CASSPGPGGPNEQFF
NA	NA	TRBV9	TRBJ2-3	TGTGCCAGCAGCGTAGTGGAGGGGGGGAACACAGATACGCAGTATTTT	CASSVVEGGNTDTQYF
TRBD2	NA	TRBV9	TRBJ2-3	TGTGCCAGCAGCGTAAATAGCGGGAGGAGCACAGATACGCAGTATTTT	CASSVNSGRSTDTQYF
TRBD2	NA	TRBV5-1	TRBJ2-5	TGCGCCAGCAGCTCGCTAGCGGGGGATGAGACCCAGTACTTC	CASSSLAGDETQYF
NA	NA	TRBV9	TRBJ1-1	TGTGCCAGCAGCGTAGCAGGGGCAGGAACTGAAGCTTTCTTT	CASSVAGAGTEAFF
TRBD1	NA	TRBV28	TRBJ1-4	TGTGCCAGCAGCTCTCCCGGGACAGGGGGCAGGACTAATGAAAAACTGTTTTTT	CASSSPGTGGRTNEKLFF
TRBD2	NA	TRBV29-1	TRBJ2-1	TGCAGCGTTGTACGGCGGGGGGACTACAATGAGCAGTTCTTC	CSVVRRGDYNEQFF
TRBD1	NA	TRBV7-3	TRBJ1-1	TGTGCCAGCAGCGCGCACAGGGGGAGCACTGAAGCTTTCTTT	CASSAHRGSTEAFF
TRBD1	NA	TRBV29-1	TRBJ1-2	TGCAGCGTGGCCGGGACAGTCCGTAACTATGGCTACACCTTC	CSVAGTVRNYGYTF
NA	NA	TRBV6-5	TRBJ1-1	TGTGCCAGCAGCTCTCGGAGGGAGATGAACACTGAAGCTTTCTTT	CASSSRREMNTEAFF
NA	NA	TRBV6-1	TRBJ2-2	TGTGCCAGCAGACTCCGGGACTCCTTTACCGGGGAGCTGTTTTTT	CASRLRDSFTGELFF
NA	NA	TRBV5-4	TRBJ2-7	TGTGCCAGCAGCTTGACGTCCGGGGGACTCTACGAGCAGTACTTC	CASSLTSGGLYEQYF
NA	NA	TRBV7-2	TRBJ2-3	TGTGCCAGCAGCCCCTCCGGGACTAGCACAGATACGCAGTATTTT	CASSPSGTSTDTQYF
NA	NA	TRBV11-2	TRBJ1-3	TGTGCCAGCAGCTTAGCCACAGGGACGGGAAACACCATATATTTT	CASSLATGTGNTIYF
NA	NA	TRBV7-8	TRBJ2-7	TGTGCCAGCAGCTCATTCCCCGGGACTCTCTACGAGCAGTACTTC	CASSSFPGTLYEQYF
NA	NA	TRBV30	TRBJ1-4	TGTGCCTGGAGTGTACAGGATAATGAAAAACTGTTTTTT	CAWSVQDNEKLFF
TRBD2	NA	TRBV6-6	TRBJ2-1	TGTGCCAGCAGTTACCGGGACTACATCTACAATGAGCAGTTCTTC	CASSYRDYIYNEQFF
TRBD2	NA	TRBV7-3	TRBJ2-3	TGTGCCAGCAGCTTAAGGGGAGCGGGGGTGCTGGATACGCAGTATTTT	CASSLRGAGVLDTQYF
NA	few	TRBV19	TRBJ2-4	TGTGCCAGTAGTACCAGGGACTTGAAAAACATTCAGTACTTC	CASSTRDLKNIQYF
NA	NA	TRBV5-1	TRBJ2-7	TGCGCCAGCAGGGACATTCAAGGTTACGAGCAGTACTTC	CASRDIQGYEQYF
TRBD1	NA	TRBV6-6	TRBJ2-1	TGTGCCAGCAGGGGACAGGGAGGAAAATATGAGCAGTTCTTC	CASRGQGGKYEQFF
TRBD1	NA	TRBV5-4	TRBJ1-1	TGTGCCAGCAGCACCGGACAGGGGAACACTGAAGCTTTCTTT	CASSTGQGNTEAFF
TRBD1	NA	TRBV27	TRBJ2-7	TGTGCCAGCAGCTCGGACAGGTACGAGCAGTACTTC	CASSSDRYEQYF